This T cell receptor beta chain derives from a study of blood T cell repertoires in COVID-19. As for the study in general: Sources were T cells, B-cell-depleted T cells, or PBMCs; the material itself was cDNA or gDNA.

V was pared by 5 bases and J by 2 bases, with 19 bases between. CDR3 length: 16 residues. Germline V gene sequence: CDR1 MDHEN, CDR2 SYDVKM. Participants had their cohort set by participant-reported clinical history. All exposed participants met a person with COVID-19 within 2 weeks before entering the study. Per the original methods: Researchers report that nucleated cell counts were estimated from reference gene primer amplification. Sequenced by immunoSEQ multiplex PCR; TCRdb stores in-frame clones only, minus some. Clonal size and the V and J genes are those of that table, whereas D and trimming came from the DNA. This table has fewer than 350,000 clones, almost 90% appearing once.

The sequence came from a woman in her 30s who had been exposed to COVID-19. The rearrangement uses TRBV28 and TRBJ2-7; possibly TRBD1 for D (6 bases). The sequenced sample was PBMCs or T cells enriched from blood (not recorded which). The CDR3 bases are TGTGCCAGCAGTGCTATAGAGACAGGAGCAGCCTACGAGCAGTACTTC. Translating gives CASSAIETGAAYEQYF.